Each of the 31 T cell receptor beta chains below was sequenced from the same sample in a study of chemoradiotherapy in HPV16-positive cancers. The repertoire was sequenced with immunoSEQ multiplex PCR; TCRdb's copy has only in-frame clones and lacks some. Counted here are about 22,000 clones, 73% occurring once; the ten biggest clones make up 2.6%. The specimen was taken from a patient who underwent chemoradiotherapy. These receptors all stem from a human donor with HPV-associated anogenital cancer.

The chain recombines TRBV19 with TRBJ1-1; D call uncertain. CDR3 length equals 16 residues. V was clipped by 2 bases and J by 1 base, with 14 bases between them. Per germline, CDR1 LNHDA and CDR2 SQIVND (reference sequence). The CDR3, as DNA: TGTGCCAGTAGTATAAACGGGATAGCTGGGAACACTGAAGCTTTCTTT. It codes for CASSINGIAGNTEAFF. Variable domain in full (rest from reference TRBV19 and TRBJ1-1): DGGITQSPKYLFRKEGQNVTLSCEQNLNHDAMYWYRQDPGQGLRLIYYSQIVNDFQKGDIAEGYSVSREKKESFPLTVTSAQKNPTAFYLCASSINGIAGNTEAFFGQGTRLTVV.

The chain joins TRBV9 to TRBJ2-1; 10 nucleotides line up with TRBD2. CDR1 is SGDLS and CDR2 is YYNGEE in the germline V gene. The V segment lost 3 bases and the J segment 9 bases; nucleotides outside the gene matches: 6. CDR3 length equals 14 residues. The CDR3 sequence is CASSGPGLAAEQFF. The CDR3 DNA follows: TGTGCCAGCAGCGGGCCTGGACTAGCGGCTGAGCAGTTCTTC.

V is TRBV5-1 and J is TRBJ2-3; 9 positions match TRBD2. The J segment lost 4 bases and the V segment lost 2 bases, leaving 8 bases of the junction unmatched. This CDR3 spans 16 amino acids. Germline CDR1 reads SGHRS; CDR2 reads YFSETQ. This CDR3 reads CASSFSLAGASDTQYF. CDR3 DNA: TGCGCCAGCAGCTTTTCGTTAGCGGGGGCTTCAGATACGCAGTATTTT.

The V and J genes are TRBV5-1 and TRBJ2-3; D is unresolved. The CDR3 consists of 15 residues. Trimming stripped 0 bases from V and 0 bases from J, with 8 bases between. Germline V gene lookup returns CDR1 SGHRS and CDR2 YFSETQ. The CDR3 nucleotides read TGCGCCAGCAGCTTGGAGAACCATAGCACAGATACGCAGTATTTT. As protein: CASSLENHSTDTQYF.

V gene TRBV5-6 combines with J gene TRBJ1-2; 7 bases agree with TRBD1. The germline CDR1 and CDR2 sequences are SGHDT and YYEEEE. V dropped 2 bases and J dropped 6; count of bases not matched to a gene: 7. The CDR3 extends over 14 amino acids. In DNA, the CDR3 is TGTGCCAGCAGCTTCAGACAGGGTGCGAATGGCTACACCTTC. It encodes CASSFRQGANGYTF.

CDR3 loop: CASSLSGTGGSYGYTF. The CDR3 nucleotides read TGTGCCAGCAGTTTATCCGGGACAGGGGGAAGCTATGGCTACACCTTC. The J gene is TRBJ1-2, the V gene TRBV27, with 11 bases identical to TRBD1. Germline trimming cut 0 bases from V and 4 bases from J; bases unmatched to any gene: 4. There are 16 residues in the CDR3. Per the germline V gene, CDR1 is MNHEY and CDR2 is SMNVEV (reference sequence).

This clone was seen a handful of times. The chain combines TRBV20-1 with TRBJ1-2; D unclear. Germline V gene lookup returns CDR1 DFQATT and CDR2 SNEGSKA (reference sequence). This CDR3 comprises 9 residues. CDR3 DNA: TGCAGCACCCTCCCTGGCTACACCTTC. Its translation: CSTLPGYTF.

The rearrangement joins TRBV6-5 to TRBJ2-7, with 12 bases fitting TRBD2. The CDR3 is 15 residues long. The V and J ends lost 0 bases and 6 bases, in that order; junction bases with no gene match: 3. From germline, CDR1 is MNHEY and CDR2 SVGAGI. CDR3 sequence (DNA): TGTGCCAGCAGTTACTCGGGACTAGCGGGCGGCGAGCAGTACTTC. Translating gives CASSYSGLAGGEQYF.

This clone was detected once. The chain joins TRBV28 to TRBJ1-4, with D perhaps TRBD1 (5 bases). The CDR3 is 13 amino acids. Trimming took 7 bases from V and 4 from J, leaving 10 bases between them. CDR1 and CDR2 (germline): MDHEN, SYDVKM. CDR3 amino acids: CASTGQINEKLFF. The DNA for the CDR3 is TGTGCCAGCACAGGGCAGATTAATGAAAAACTGTTTTTT.

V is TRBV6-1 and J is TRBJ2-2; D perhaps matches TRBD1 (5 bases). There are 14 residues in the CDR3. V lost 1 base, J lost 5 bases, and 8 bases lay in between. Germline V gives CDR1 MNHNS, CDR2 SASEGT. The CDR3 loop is CASSEGRVTGELFF. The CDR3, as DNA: TGTGCCAGCAGTGAAGGCAGGGTAACCGGGGAGCTGTTTTTT.

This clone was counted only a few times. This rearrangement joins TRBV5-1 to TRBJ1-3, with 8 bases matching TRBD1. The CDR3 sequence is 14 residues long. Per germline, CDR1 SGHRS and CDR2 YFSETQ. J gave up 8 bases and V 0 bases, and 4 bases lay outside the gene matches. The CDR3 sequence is CASSLGQGRDTIYF. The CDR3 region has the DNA TGCGCCAGCAGCTTGGGACAGGGGAGAGACACCATATATTTT.

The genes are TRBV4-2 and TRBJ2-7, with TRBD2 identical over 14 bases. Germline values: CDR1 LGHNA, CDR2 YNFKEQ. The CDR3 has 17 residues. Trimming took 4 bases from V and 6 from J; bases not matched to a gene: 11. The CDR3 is CASSPPGLAGAPGEQYF. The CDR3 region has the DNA TGTGCCAGCAGCCCACCGGGACTAGCGGGGGCGCCTGGCGAGCAGTACTTC.

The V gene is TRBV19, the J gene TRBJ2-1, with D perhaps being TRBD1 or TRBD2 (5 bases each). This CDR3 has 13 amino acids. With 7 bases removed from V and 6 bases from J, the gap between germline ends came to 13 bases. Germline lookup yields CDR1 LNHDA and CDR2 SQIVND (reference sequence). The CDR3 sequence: CASTPRDLNEQFF. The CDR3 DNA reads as TGTGCCAGTACACCCCGGGACCTCAATGAGCAGTTCTTC.

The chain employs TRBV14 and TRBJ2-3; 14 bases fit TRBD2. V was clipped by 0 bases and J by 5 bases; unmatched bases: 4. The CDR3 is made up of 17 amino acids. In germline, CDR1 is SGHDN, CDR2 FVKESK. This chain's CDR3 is CASSQDRLAGGGDTQYF. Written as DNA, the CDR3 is TGTGCCAGCAGCCAAGACCGACTAGCGGGAGGGGGAGATACGCAGTATTTT. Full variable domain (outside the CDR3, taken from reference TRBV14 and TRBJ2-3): EAGVTQFPSHSVIEKGQTVTLRCDPISGHDNLYWYRRVMGKEIKFLLHFVKESKQDESGMPNNRFLAERTGGTYSTLKVQPAELEDSGVYFCASSQDRLAGGGDTQYFGPGTRLTVL.

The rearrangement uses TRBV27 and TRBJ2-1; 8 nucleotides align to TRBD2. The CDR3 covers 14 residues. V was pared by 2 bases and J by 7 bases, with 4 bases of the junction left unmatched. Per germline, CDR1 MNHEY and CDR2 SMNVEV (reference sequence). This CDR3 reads CASSLTASGNEQFF. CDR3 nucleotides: TGTGCCAGCAGTTTAACAGCTAGCGGGAATGAGCAGTTCTTC.

CDR3 nucleotides: TGTGCCAGCAGCCCTAGAGGAACGGGGGGGCTCGATGAGCAGTTCTTC. Translation gives CASSPRGTGGLDEQFF. This chain uses TRBV28 with TRBJ2-1; 8 bases match TRBD2. This CDR3 contains 16 residues. In germline, CDR1 is MDHEN, CDR2 SYDVKM. V gave up 6 bases and J gave up 8 bases; unmatched junction bases: 15.

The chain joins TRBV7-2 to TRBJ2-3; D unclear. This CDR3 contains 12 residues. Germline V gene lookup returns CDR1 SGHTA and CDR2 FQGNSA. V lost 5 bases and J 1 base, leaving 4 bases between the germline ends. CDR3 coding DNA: TGTGCCAGCAGCCTCGGCACAGATACGCAGTATTTT. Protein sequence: CASSLGTDTQYF.

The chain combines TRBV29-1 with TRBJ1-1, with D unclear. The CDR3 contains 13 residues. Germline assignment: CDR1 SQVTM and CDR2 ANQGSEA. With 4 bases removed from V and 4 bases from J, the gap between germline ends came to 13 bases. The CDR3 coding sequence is TGCAGCGTTGCGCGGGGAAGTTTCACTGAAGCTTTCTTT. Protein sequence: CSVARGSFTEAFF. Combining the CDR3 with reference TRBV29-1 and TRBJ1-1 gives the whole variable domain SAVISQKPSRDICQRGTSLTIQCQVDSQVTMMFWYRQQPGQSLTLIATANQGSEATYESGFVIDKFPISRPNLTFSTLTVSNMSPEDSSIYLCSVARGSFTEAFFGQGTRLTVV.

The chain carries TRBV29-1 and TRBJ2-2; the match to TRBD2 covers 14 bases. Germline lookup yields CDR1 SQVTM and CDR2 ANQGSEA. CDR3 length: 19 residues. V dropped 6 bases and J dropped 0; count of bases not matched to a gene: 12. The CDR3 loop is CSVGAHGLAGGANTGELFF. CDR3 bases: TGCAGCGTAGGGGCCCATGGACTAGCGGGAGGCGCGAACACCGGGGAGCTGTTTTTT.

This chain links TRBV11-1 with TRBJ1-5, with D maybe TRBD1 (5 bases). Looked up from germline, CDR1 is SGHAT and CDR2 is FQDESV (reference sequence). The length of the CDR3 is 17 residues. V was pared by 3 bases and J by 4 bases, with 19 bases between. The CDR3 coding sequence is TGTGCCAGCAGCTTCAGCAGGGTCGGGAATAGGAATCAGCCCCAGCATTTT. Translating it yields CASSFSRVGNRNQPQHF. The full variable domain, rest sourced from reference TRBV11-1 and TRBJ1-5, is EAEVAQSPRYKITEKSQAVAFWCDPISGHATLYWYRQILGQGPELLVQFQDESVVDDSQLPKDRFSAERLKGVDSTLKIQPAELGDSAMYLCASSFSRVGNRNQPQHFGDGTRLSIL.

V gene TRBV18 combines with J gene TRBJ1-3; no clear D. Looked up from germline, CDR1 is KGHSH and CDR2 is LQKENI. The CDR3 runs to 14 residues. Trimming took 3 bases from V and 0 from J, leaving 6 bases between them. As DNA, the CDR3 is TGTGCCAGCTCACCGACAAGCTCTGGAAACACCATATATTTT. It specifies CASSPTSSGNTIYF.

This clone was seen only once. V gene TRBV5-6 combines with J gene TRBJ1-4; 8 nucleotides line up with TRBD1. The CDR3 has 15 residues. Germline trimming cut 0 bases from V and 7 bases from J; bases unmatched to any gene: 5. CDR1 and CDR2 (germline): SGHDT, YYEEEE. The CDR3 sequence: CASSLARDRPEKLFF. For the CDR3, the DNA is TGTGCCAGCAGCTTGGCCCGGGACAGGCCTGAAAAACTGTTTTTT. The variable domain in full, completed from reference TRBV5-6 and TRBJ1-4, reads DAGVTQSPTHLIKTRGQQVTLRCSPKSGHDTVSWYQQALGQGPQFIFQYYEEEERQRGNFPDRFSGHQFPNYSSELNVNALLLGDSALYLCASSLARDRPEKLFFGSGTQLSVL.

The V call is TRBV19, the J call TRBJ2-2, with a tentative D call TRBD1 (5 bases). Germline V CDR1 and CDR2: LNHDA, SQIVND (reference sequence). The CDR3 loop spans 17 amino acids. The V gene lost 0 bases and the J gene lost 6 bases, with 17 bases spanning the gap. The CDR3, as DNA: TGTGCCAGTAGTATAGATCCGACAGTGGGCCGGGCCGGGGAGCTGTTTTTT. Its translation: CASSIDPTVGRAGELFF.

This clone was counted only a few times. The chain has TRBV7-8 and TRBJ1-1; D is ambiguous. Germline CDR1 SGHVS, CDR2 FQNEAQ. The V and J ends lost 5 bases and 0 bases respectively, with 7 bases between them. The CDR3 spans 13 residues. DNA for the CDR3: TGTGCCAGCAGCATGACACTGAACACTGAAGCTTTCTTT. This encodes CASSMTLNTEAFF.

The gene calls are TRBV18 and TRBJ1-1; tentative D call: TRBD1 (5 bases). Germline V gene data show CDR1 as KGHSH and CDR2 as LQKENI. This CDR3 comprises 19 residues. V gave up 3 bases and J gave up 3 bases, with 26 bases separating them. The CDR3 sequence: CASSPLSRGARIRDTEAFF. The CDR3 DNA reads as TGTGCCAGCTCACCCTTATCGAGGGGCGCGAGGATTAGGGACACTGAAGCTTTCTTT. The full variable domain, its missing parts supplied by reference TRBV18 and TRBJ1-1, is NAGVMQNPRHLVRRRGQEARLRCSPMKGHSHVYWYRQLPEEGLKFMVYLQKENIIDESGMPKERFSAEFPKEGPSILRIQQVVRGDSAAYFCASSPLSRGARIRDTEAFFGQGTRLTVV.

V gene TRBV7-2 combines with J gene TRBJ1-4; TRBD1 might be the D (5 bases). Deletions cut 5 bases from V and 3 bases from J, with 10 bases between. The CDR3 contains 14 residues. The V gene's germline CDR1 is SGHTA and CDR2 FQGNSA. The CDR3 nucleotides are TGTGCCAGCAGCACGGGGGGGGCTAATGAAAAACTGTTTTTT. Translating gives CASSTGGANEKLFF.

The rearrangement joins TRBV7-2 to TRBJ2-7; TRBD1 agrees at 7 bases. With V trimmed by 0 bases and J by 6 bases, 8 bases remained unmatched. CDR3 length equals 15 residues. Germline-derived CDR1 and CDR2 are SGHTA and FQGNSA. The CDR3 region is CASSLATGERFEQYF. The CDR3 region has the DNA TGTGCCAGCAGCTTAGCTACAGGGGAGCGGTTCGAGCAGTACTTC.

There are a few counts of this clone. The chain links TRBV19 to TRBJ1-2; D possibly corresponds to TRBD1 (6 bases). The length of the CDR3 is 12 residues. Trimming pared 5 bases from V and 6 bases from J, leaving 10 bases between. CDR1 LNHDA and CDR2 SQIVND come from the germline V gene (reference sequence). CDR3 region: CASSAYRDGYTF. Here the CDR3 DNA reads TGTGCCAGTAGTGCCTACAGGGATGGCTACACCTTC.

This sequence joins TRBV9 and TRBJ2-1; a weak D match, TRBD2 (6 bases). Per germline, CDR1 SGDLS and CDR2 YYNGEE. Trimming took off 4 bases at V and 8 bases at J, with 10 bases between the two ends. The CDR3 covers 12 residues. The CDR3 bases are TGTGCCAGCAGCCGGAGGGAAGATGAGCAGTTCTTC. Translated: CASSRREDEQFF. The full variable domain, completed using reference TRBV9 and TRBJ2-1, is DSGVTQTPKHLITATGQRVTLRCSPRSGDLSVYWYQQSLDQGLQFLIQYYNGEERAKGNILERFSAQQFPDLHSELNLSSLELGDSALYFCASSRREDEQFFGPGTRLTVL.

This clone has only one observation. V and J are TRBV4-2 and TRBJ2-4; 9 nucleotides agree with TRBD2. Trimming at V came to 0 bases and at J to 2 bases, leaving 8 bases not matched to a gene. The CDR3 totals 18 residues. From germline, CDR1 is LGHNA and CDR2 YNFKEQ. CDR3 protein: CASSQDMGSGGPKNIQYF. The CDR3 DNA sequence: TGTGCCAGCAGCCAAGATATGGGTAGCGGGGGACCCAAAAACATTCAGTACTTC.

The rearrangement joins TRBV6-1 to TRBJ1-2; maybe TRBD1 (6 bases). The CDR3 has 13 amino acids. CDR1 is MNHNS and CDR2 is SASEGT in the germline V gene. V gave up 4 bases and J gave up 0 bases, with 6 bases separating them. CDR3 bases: TGTGCCAGCAGTGGACAGGCTAACTATGGCTACACCTTC. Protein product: CASSGQANYGYTF.